Presented here are 27 T cell receptor beta chains from one specimen sequenced in a study of siplizumab effects on memory and regulatory T cells (dated by TCRdb to the late 2010s). Library preparation employed the immunoSEQ multiplex PCR assay. Drawn from immuneACCESS, this table holds only the in-frame rearrangements with V and J called that TCRdb kept. Clones are partly lost; checked studies trace under half to an unresolved V gene and leave the rest unexplained. The sample records over 90,000 clones, approximately 90% of which are singletons. Of the sample, around 1.1% is held by the ten largest clones. Sequenced: CD4+ T cells sorted from blood. The source is a human donor in good health.

This chain connects TRBV28 to TRBJ2-7; 7 positions match TRBD2. The CDR3 is 14 residues long. The trim removed 4 bases at V and 3 bases at J, leaving 6 bases unmatched. CDR1 and CDR2 (germline): MDHEN, SYDVKM. The CDR3 here is CASSWGGTNYEQYF. CDR3 DNA: TGTGCCAGCAGTTGGGGCGGGACTAACTACGAGCAGTACTTC.

V is TRBV29-1 and J is TRBJ2-1, with 8 bases lining up with TRBD2. This CDR3 region has 12 residues. CDR1 and CDR2 from the germline V gene are SQVTM and ANQGSEA. The ends lost 7 bases at V and 7 bases at J; junction bases unmatched: 6. The CDR3 spells CSARLAPNEQFF. The CDR3 DNA is TGCAGCGCCCGACTAGCGCCGAATGAGCAGTTCTTC.

This chain uses TRBV30 with TRBJ2-2, with D uncertain. Germline V gene data show CDR1 as GTSNPN and CDR2 as SVGIG (reference sequence). Trimming removed 0 bases at V and 6 bases at J, with 5 bases between. The CDR3 is 12 amino acids. The CDR3 sequence is CAWSVRAGELFF. CDR3 nucleotide sequence: TGTGCCTGGAGTGTACGAGCCGGGGAGCTGTTTTTT.

The chain joins TRBV7-2 to TRBJ1-2; no clear D. The CDR3 runs to 13 residues. Trimming took 1 base from V and 6 from J, leaving 9 bases between them. The germline V gene encodes CDR1 SGHTA and CDR2 FQGNSA. The CDR3 DNA reads as TGTGCCAGCAGCTTAGGGACCTCGGATGGCTACACCTTC. It encodes CASSLGTSDGYTF.

The chain recombines TRBV28 with TRBJ1-2; D gene uncertain. Germline values: CDR1 MDHEN, CDR2 SYDVKM. CDR3 length equals 13 residues. V shed 5 bases and J shed 1 base, with 8 bases lying between them. The CDR3 loop is CASSPPYNYGYTF. The DNA for the CDR3 is TGTGCCAGCAGTCCCCCCTATAACTATGGCTACACCTTC.

This clone has just a few counts. V and J are TRBV6-1 and TRBJ1-3; D uncertain. The CDR3 loop spans 13 amino acids. CDR1 MNHNS and CDR2 SASEGT come from the germline V gene. Trimming removed 5 bases from V and 2 bases from J, with 7 bases in between. The CDR3 loop reads CASSRGTGNTIYF. CDR3 in DNA: TGTGCCAGCAGTCGGGGTACTGGAAACACCATATATTTT.

The V call is TRBV20-1, the J call TRBJ2-7, with D hard to call. The CDR3 spans 11 residues. Between the trimmed V and J ends, which lost 4 bases and 2 bases, there was a span of 6 bases. Germline CDR1 reads DFQATT; CDR2 reads SNEGSKA (reference sequence). The CDR3 is CSAKGPYEQYF. In DNA form, the CDR3 reads TGCAGTGCTAAGGGCCCCTACGAGCAGTACTTC.

The V and J genes are TRBV4-1 and TRBJ2-4; no definite D call. The length of the CDR3 is 13 residues. CDR1 and CDR2 (germline): MGHRA, YSYEKL. Trimming pared 2 bases from V and 0 bases from J, leaving 2 bases between. CDR3: CASSQLAKNIQYF. The DNA for the CDR3 is TGCGCCAGCAGCCAACTAGCCAAAAACATTCAGTACTTC.

V and J are TRBV30 and TRBJ2-3; D is undetermined. Germline loops: CDR1 GTSNPN, CDR2 SVGIG (reference sequence). The CDR3 spans 11 residues. V lost 4 bases, J lost 8 bases, and 10 bases lay in between. CDR3 in DNA: TGTGCCTGGACTGGGGAACTTACGCAGTATTTT. Translated, it gives CAWTGELTQYF.

The chain employs TRBV19 and TRBJ1-5; D is possibly TRBD1 (5 bases). Germline assignment: CDR1 LNHDA and CDR2 SQIVND (reference sequence). Trimming took 6 bases from V and 5 from J, leaving 20 bases between them. This CDR3 spans 16 amino acids. In DNA, the CDR3 is TGTGCCAGTAGCGCCAAAACGGGCAGGGACTATCAGCCCCAGCATTTT. Protein: CASSAKTGRDYQPQHF.

The chain employs TRBV7-6 and TRBJ2-5; the match to TRBD1 covers 9 bases. The CDR3 contains 14 residues. V gave up 1 base and J gave up 5 bases; unmatched junction bases: 2. The germline gives CDR1 SGHVS, CDR2 FNYEAQ. The chain's CDR3 is CASSLGDRVETQYF. The CDR3 DNA reads TGTGCCAGCAGCTTAGGGGACAGGGTTGAGACCCAGTACTTC.

The chain employs TRBV19 and TRBJ1-5, with 7 bases lining up with TRBD1. There are 15 residues in the CDR3. The junction had 10 bases not matched to a gene; V was cut back by 7 bases and J by 4 bases. Germline V gives CDR1 LNHDA, CDR2 SQIVND (reference sequence). The CDR3 loop reads CASTYDRASNQPQHF. DNA for the CDR3: TGTGCCAGTACCTATGACAGGGCATCGAATCAGCCCCAGCATTTT.

This clone was detected only once. This sequence joins TRBV19 and TRBJ2-1; 9 bases fit TRBD1. This CDR3 region has 13 residues. Germline V gene lookup returns CDR1 LNHDA and CDR2 SQIVND (reference sequence). Trimming took 9 bases from V and 13 from J; bases not matched to a gene: 13. CDR3 residues: CASRWTGAPLQFF. The CDR3 region has the DNA TGTGCCAGCCGATGGACAGGGGCTCCGTTACAGTTCTTC.

The chain joins TRBV5-4 to TRBJ1-5; the D gene is possibly TRBD1 (5 bases). Germline assignment: CDR1 SGHNT and CDR2 YYREEE (reference sequence). The length of the CDR3 is 14 residues. V lost 2 bases and J 4 bases, leaving 10 bases between the germline ends. In DNA, the CDR3 is TGTGCCAGCAGCTTTTATGGGGGAAATCAGCCCCAGCATTTT. As protein: CASSFYGGNQPQHF.

Comment on this clone: At the DNA level, this CDR3 is encoded by other sequences in the same sample as well. The chain is built from TRBV2 and TRBJ2-1, with 10 positions matching TRBD1. Unmatched junction bases numbered 9, after V lost 6 bases and J lost 4 bases. Germline CDR1 is SNHLY and CDR2 is FYNNEI. The CDR3 is 16 residues long. Here the CDR3 reads CASRGVRDRGYNEQFF. The CDR3 DNA sequence: TGTGCCAGCAGAGGCGTCCGGGACAGGGGATACAATGAGCAGTTCTTC.

The chain employs TRBV6-4 and TRBJ1-1; 9 bases agree with TRBD1. CDR1 and CDR2 (germline): MRHNA, SNTAGT. The CDR3 is 13 residues long. With 11 bases clipped from V and 5 bases from J, the junction kept 9 bases outside the gene matches. CDR3 region: CARETGTGTEAFF. CDR3 nucleotides: TGTGCCCGCGAGACCGGGACAGGGACTGAAGCTTTCTTT.

The chain links TRBV7-8 to TRBJ2-3; D is possibly TRBD2 (5 bases). The length of the CDR3 is 14 residues. Germline values: CDR1 SGHVS, CDR2 FQNEAQ. V lost 1 base, J lost 3 bases, and 8 bases lay in between. CDR3 protein: CASSLVGVTDTQYF. In DNA form, the CDR3 reads TGTGCCAGCAGCTTAGTCGGGGTTACAGATACGCAGTATTTT.

This rearrangement joins TRBV5-5 to TRBJ2-1, with a tentative D call TRBD1 (6 bases). The V end was cut by 3 bases, the J end by 4 bases, with 14 bases between. Germline V gene data show CDR1 as SGHKS and CDR2 as YYEKEE (reference sequence). The CDR3 is 15 residues long. CDR3 region: CASSSQGWAYNEQFF. The CDR3 DNA is TGTGCCAGCAGCTCACAGGGATGGGCATACAATGAGCAGTTCTTC.

V gene TRBV19 combines with J gene TRBJ2-4; D remains ambiguous. Trimming pared 6 bases from V and 5 bases from J, leaving 17 bases between. Per the germline V gene, CDR1 is LNHDA and CDR2 is SQIVND (reference sequence). The CDR3 extends over 15 amino acids. CDR3 coding DNA: TGTGCCAGTAGCCTAATTGTGGAGTATGAAAACATTCAGTACTTC. Translated, it gives CASSLIVEYENIQYF. Complete variable domain (other parts from reference TRBV19 and TRBJ2-4): DGGITQSPKYLFRKEGQNVTLSCEQNLNHDAMYWYRQDPGQGLRLIYYSQIVNDFQKGDIAEGYSVSREKKESFPLTVTSAQKNPTAFYLCASSLIVEYENIQYFGAGTRLSVL.

The chain joins TRBV7-2 to TRBJ2-1, with D tentatively TRBD1 (6 bases). Trimming took 0 bases from V and 4 from J, leaving 10 bases between them. This CDR3 has 15 residues. Germline V CDR1 and CDR2: SGHTA, FQGNSA. CDR3 protein: CASSLAFGQYNEQFF. The CDR3 bases are TGTGCCAGCAGCTTAGCCTTTGGACAGTACAATGAGCAGTTCTTC.

This sequence joins TRBV5-1 and TRBJ2-3, with D possibly TRBD2 on 6 matching bases. V shed 1 base and J shed 7 bases, with 16 bases lying between them. This CDR3 contains 15 residues. Germline V lookup: CDR1 SGHRS, CDR2 YFSETQ. The CDR3 reads CASSLPFSLAYTQYF. The CDR3 region has the DNA TGCGCCAGCAGCTTGCCTTTTTCTCTAGCGTATACGCAGTATTTT.

The rearrangement joins TRBV28 to TRBJ2-6; no clear D. The CDR3 spans 15 residues. V lost 9 bases, J lost 0 bases, and 12 bases lay in between. Germline V gene sequence: CDR1 MDHEN, CDR2 SYDVKM. The CDR3 DNA sequence: TGTGCCAGTTACAGCCTCCGCTCTGGGGCCAACGTCCTGACTTTC. Translating it yields CASYSLRSGANVLTF.

The chain is built from TRBV5-1 and TRBJ1-2, with D possibly being TRBD1 (5 bases). This CDR3 is built from 13 residues. Germline CDR1 is SGHRS and CDR2 is YFSETQ. The V end was cut by 5 bases, the J end by 5 bases, with 13 bases between. CDR3 amino acids: CASRLDSQYGYTF. The CDR3 DNA follows: TGCGCCAGCAGACTAGACAGCCAATATGGCTACACCTTC.

The V and J genes are TRBV10-3 and TRBJ2-5; tentatively, D is TRBD2 (5 bases). Germline assignment: CDR1 ENHRY and CDR2 SYGVKD. There are 13 residues in the CDR3. V was cut by 8 bases and J by 2 bases, with 12 bases left in between. The CDR3: CAIRGAKQETQYF. In DNA form, the CDR3 reads TGTGCCATCCGGGGAGCAAAACAAGAGACCCAGTACTTC.

This chain links TRBV7-9 with TRBJ1-3; D is undetermined. Trimming took off 5 bases at V and 10 bases at J, with 6 bases between the two ends. Germline lookup yields CDR1 SEHNR and CDR2 FQNEAQ (reference sequence). The CDR3 totals 10 residues. CDR3 sequence: CASSEITIYF. The CDR3 coding sequence is TGTGCCAGCAGCGAGATAACCATATATTTT.

This sequence joins TRBV6-5 and TRBJ2-7; 8 nucleotides align to TRBD1. Looked up from germline, CDR1 is MNHEY and CDR2 is SVGAGI. V lost 6 bases and J lost 5; bases outside the gene matches: 6. The CDR3 spans 13 residues. CDR3 sequence reads: CASRRQGRNEQYF. The CDR3 DNA reads TGTGCCAGCAGGCGACAGGGGAGGAACGAGCAGTACTTC.

The genes are TRBV19 and TRBJ2-1, with 9 bases matching TRBD1. The J segment lost 3 bases and the V segment lost 3 bases, leaving 15 bases of the junction unmatched. Germline V gives CDR1 LNHDA, CDR2 SQIVND (reference sequence). CDR3 length: 19 residues. Written as DNA, the CDR3 is TGTGCCAGTAGTATGATATCTTTGTCGGGGACAGGGCTCTACAATGAGCAGTTCTTC. Amino acid sequence: CASSMISLSGTGLYNEQFF.